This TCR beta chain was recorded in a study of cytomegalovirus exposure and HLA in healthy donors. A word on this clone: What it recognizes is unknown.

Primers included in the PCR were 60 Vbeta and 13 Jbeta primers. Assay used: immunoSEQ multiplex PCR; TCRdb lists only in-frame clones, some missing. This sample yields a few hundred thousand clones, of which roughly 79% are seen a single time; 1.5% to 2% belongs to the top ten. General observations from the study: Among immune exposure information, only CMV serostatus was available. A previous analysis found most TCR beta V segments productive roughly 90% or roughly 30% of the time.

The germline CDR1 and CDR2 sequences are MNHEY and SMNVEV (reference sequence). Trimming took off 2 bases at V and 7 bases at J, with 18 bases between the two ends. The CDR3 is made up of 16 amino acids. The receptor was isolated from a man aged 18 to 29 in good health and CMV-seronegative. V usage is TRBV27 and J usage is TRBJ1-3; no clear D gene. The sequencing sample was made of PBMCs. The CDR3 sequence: CASSLTGVGQGNTIYF. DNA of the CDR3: TGTGCCAGCAGTTTAACGGGAGTGGGCCAAGGGAACACCATATATTTT.